Described below is a single T cell receptor beta chain sequence and its context. Its antigen remains unknown. Pooling was applied to second doses at about 4 or about 12 weeks. V lost 2 bases, J lost 0 bases, and 4 bases lay in between. Germline assignment: CDR1 KGHSH and CDR2 LQKENI. This CDR3 is 13 amino acids long. The sample originates from a study of T cell responses to AZD1222 COVID-19 vaccine. Only in-frame clones appear in the TCRdb table, and some are missing; sequencing was by immunoSEQ multiplex PCR. The sample lists over 150,000 clones; roughly 92% were seen once. Findings of the study overall: Among those given AZD1222, only six were seropositive at baseline. Spike-specific TCR repertoires showed rising breadth and depth after two AZD1222 doses.

The sequenced sample was peripheral blood, obtained 28 days after the second AZD1222 dose. The sequence was obtained from an adult who received the AZD1222 COVID-19 vaccine. The chain carries TRBV18 and TRBJ2-5, with D unclear. The CDR3 loop is CASSPGNQETQYF. The CDR3 bases are TGTGCCAGCTCACCAGGGAACCAAGAGACCCAGTACTTC.